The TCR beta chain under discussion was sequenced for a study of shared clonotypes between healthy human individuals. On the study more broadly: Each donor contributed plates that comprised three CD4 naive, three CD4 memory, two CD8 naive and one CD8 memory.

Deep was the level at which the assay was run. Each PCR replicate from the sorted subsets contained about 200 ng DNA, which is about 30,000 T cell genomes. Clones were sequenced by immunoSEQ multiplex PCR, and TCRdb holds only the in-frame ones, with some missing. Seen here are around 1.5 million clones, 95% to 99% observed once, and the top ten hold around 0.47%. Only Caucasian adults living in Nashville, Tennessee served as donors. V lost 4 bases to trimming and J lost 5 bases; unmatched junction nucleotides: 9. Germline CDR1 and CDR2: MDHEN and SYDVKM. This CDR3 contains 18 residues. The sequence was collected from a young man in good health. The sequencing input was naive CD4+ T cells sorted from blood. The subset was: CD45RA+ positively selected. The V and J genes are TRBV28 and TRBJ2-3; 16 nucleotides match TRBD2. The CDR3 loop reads CASSSPGTSGRGVDTQYF. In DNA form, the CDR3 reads TGTGCCAGCAGTTCCCCCGGGACTAGCGGGAGGGGGGTAGATACGCAGTATTTT.